One sample yielded the 32 T cell receptor beta chains listed below, sequenced in a study of T cell responses to AZD1222 COVID-19 vaccine. Assay: immunoSEQ multiplex PCR; the TCRdb copy retains only in-frame clones and omits some. The sample includes approximately 110,000 clones, roughly 84% of them seen just once. Here the sequenced sample was peripheral blood, taken on day 0 of AZD1222 vaccination. These receptors all come from an adult in good health.

The chain employs TRBV27 and TRBJ1-6; D unclear. The V end lost 5 bases, the J end lost 6 bases, and 14 bases lay between the germline ends. Per the germline V gene, CDR1 is MNHEY and CDR2 is SMNVEV (reference sequence). The CDR3 has 15 amino acids. The DNA for the CDR3 is TGTGCCAGCAGTCCGCAAGAGACTCTTAATTCACCCCTCCACTTT. It codes for CASSPQETLNSPLHF.

This chain's CDR3 is CASSTDSYFNYGYTF. For the CDR3, the DNA is TGTGCCAGTAGTACCGACAGTTACTTTAACTATGGCTACACCTTC. This rearrangement joins TRBV19 to TRBJ1-2, with D perhaps TRBD1 (5 bases). The CDR3 is 15 residues long. Germline CDR1 reads LNHDA; CDR2 reads SQIVND (reference sequence). V was trimmed by 4 bases and J by 1 base, leaving 13 bases between them.

The rearrangement links TRBV2 to TRBJ1-2, with D possibly being TRBD1 (6 bases). V dropped 5 bases and J dropped 7 bases, with 26 bases sitting between them. Germline V gene lookup returns CDR1 SNHLY and CDR2 FYNNEI. This CDR3 has 17 residues. The DNA of the CDR3 is TGTGCCAGCAGTCAAAGCAGCGTGGGCAGGGGTGGAACTGGCTACACCTTC. Translating it yields CASSQSSVGRGGTGYTF.

The V and J genes are TRBV28 and TRBJ1-1; D unclear. The CDR3 length is 14 residues. Germline assignment: CDR1 MDHEN and CDR2 SYDVKM. V lost 3 bases to trimming and J lost 0 bases, with 8 bases between them. DNA of the CDR3: TGTGCCAGCAGTTTCTTCCAGATGAACACTGAAGCTTTCTTT. Translated: CASSFFQMNTEAFF.

V is TRBV6-2 or TRBV6-3 and J is TRBJ2-3, with a tentative D call TRBD2 (5 bases). The CDR3 extends over 13 amino acids. V was trimmed by 2 bases and J by 11 bases, leaving 14 bases between them. Germline loops: CDR1 MNHEY, CDR2 SVGEGT. CDR3 loop: CASSYRGLPLQYF. The CDR3 nucleotides read TGTGCCAGCAGTTACCGAGGACTCCCACTGCAGTATTTT.

The V gene is TRBV5-1, the J gene TRBJ2-1; perhaps D is TRBD1 or TRBD2 (5 bases each). Trimming removed 2 bases at V and 10 bases at J, with 16 bases between. The CDR3 spans 14 residues. Germline V CDR1 and CDR2: SGHRS, YFSETQ. The CDR3 sequence is CASSLADNIYEQFF. The CDR3 DNA is TGCGCCAGCAGCTTAGCGGACAATATTTACGAGCAGTTCTTC.

This clone was picked up one time. The chain recombines TRBV5-8 with TRBJ2-3; D uncertain. The CDR3 contains 16 residues. V lost 0 bases and J lost 2, with 13 bases in between. Germline V gives CDR1 SGHTS, CDR2 YDEGEE. CDR3 DNA sequence: TGTGCCAGCAGCTTGGCCCGAGGCCTATACACAGATACGCAGTATTTT. It yields the protein CASSLARGLYTDTQYF.

The rearrangement uses TRBV5-1 and TRBJ1-1; D call uncertain. This CDR3 contains 14 residues. Germline V lookup: CDR1 SGHRS, CDR2 YFSETQ. V was cut by 0 bases and J by 4 bases, with 10 bases left in between. CDR3 protein: CASSLEFVSTEAFF. DNA of the CDR3: TGCGCCAGCAGCTTGGAGTTCGTGAGCACTGAAGCTTTCTTT. Full variable domain (remainder filled in from reference TRBV5-1 and TRBJ1-1): KAGVTQTPRYLIKTRGQQVTLSCSPISGHRSVSWYQQTPGQGLQFLFEYFSETQRNKGNFPGRFSGRQFSNSRSEMNVSTLELGDSALYLCASSLEFVSTEAFFGQGTRLTVV.

The rearrangement joins TRBV2 to TRBJ2-1, with 12 bases fitting TRBD2. Germline values: CDR1 SNHLY, CDR2 FYNNEI. This CDR3 region has 15 residues. V lost 8 bases, J lost 8 bases, and 10 bases stayed unmatched. The chain's CDR3 is CASRPTSGRIYEQFF. The CDR3 nucleotides read TGTGCCAGCCGGCCCACTAGCGGGAGGATCTATGAGCAGTTCTTC.

The rearrangement uses TRBV19 and TRBJ2-7; 9 bases line up with TRBD2. The length of the CDR3 is 14 residues. Germline loops: CDR1 LNHDA, CDR2 SQIVND (reference sequence). The ends lost 3 bases at V and 5 bases at J; junction bases unmatched: 5. The CDR3: CASSIQAGGHEQYF. The CDR3 coding sequence is TGTGCCAGTAGTATTCAAGCGGGGGGCCACGAGCAGTACTTC.

This sequence joins TRBV5-6 and TRBJ1-2, with 10 bases identical to TRBD1. This CDR3 is 13 amino acids long. V shed 4 bases and J 5 bases; nucleotides not matched to a gene: 2. The germline V gene has CDR1 SGHDT and CDR2 YYEEEE. This chain's CDR3 is CASSTGQGYGYTF. The CDR3, as DNA: TGTGCCAGCAGCACGGGACAGGGGTATGGCTACACCTTC. Full variable domain (rest looked up from reference TRBV5-6 and TRBJ1-2): DAGVTQSPTHLIKTRGQQVTLRCSPKSGHDTVSWYQQALGQGPQFIFQYYEEEERQRGNFPDRFSGHQFPNYSSELNVNALLLGDSALYLCASSTGQGYGYTFGSGTRLTVV.

This rearrangement joins TRBV7-8 to TRBJ1-3; D remains unclear. Germline loops: CDR1 SGHVS, CDR2 FQNEAQ. The CDR3 loop spans 12 amino acids. V was pared by 1 base and J by 6 bases, with 4 bases between. CDR3 bases: TGTGCCAGCAGCTTAGAGGCAAACACCATATATTTT. This codes for CASSLEANTIYF.

The chain couples TRBV27 to TRBJ2-3; D gene unclear. Germline CDR1 MNHEY, CDR2 SMNVEV (reference sequence). CDR3 length: 16 residues. V gave up 0 bases and J gave up 2 bases, with 12 bases separating them. The CDR3, as DNA: TGTGCCAGCAGTTTATCGTCCCTCCGGGTCACAGATACGCAGTATTTT. Translated, it gives CASSLSSLRVTDTQYF.

The rearrangement joins TRBV3-1 (or the pseudogene TRBV3-2) to TRBJ1-2; D remains unclear. Germline V gene lookup returns CDR1 LGHDT and CDR2 YNNKEL (reference sequence). This CDR3 has 13 residues. V was shortened by 1 base and J by 4 bases, with 7 bases between the two germline ends. For the CDR3, the DNA is TGTGCCAGCAGCCAAGTCAGCACCTATGGCTACACCTTC. Translated, it gives CASSQVSTYGYTF.

The gene calls are TRBV7-2 and TRBJ2-1, with D unclear. Germline V lookup: CDR1 SGHTA, CDR2 FQGNSA. V lost 5 bases and J lost 8, with 10 bases in between. This CDR3 comprises 12 residues. The CDR3 spells CASSLPAYEQFF. The CDR3 DNA sequence: TGTGCCAGCAGCCTTCCCGCGTATGAGCAGTTCTTC.

This chain links TRBV28 with TRBJ2-7; a weak D match, TRBD2 (6 bases). V was clipped by 2 bases and J by 2 bases, with 13 bases between them. Germline lookup yields CDR1 MDHEN and CDR2 SYDVKM. This CDR3 contains 15 residues. The CDR3, as DNA: TGTGCCAGCAGTTTACCCGGGAGAGGGGCCTACGAGCAGTACTTC. Its translation: CASSLPGRGAYEQYF.

This clone was counted a single time. The V gene is TRBV18, the J gene TRBJ2-1; D remains unclear. This CDR3 is built from 13 residues. V lost 6 bases to trimming and J lost 4 bases, with 10 bases between them. CDR1 KGHSH and CDR2 LQKENI come from the germline V gene. CDR3 DNA: TGTGCCAGCTCGCCCCTAGGGTACAATGAGCAGTTCTTC. As protein: CASSPLGYNEQFF.

V gene TRBV19 combines with J gene TRBJ1-5; no clear D. V lost 5 bases and J 5 bases, leaving 10 bases between the germline ends. Germline-derived CDR1 and CDR2 are LNHDA and SQIVND (reference sequence). CDR3 length: 13 amino acids. The CDR3 loop is CASSSAHHQPQHF. The DNA of the CDR3 is TGTGCCAGTAGTTCTGCCCACCATCAGCCCCAGCATTTT.

The chain employs TRBV16 and TRBJ1-2; D gene ambiguous. CDR1 is KGHSY, CDR2 FQNENV, per germline. This CDR3 contains 13 residues. V was clipped by 0 bases and J by 4 bases, with 6 bases between them. DNA for the CDR3: TGTGCCAGCAGCCAATCCGACGGCTATGGCTACACCTTC. As protein: CASSQSDGYGYTF.

The chain joins TRBV7-9 to TRBJ2-3, with D perhaps matching TRBD2 (5 bases). Between the trimmed V and J ends, which lost 8 bases and 1 base, there was a span of 10 bases. The CDR3 spans 13 residues. The germline CDR1 and CDR2 sequences are SEHNR and FQNEAQ (reference sequence). In DNA, the CDR3 is TGTGCCAGCTTCGACGGGGGCACAGATACGCAGTATTTT. Protein sequence: CASFDGGTDTQYF.

V usage is TRBV9 and J usage is TRBJ2-2, with 7 bases identical to TRBD1. The CDR3 extends over 14 amino acids. V shed 7 bases and J 2 bases; nucleotides not matched to a gene: 5. Germline loops: CDR1 SGDLS, CDR2 YYNGEE. This chain's CDR3 is CASQTGTNTGELFF. CDR3 in DNA: TGTGCCAGCCAGACAGGGACAAACACCGGGGAGCTGTTTTTT.

The chain couples TRBV9 to TRBJ1-4; possible D gene TRBD1, 6 bases. The germline V gene has CDR1 SGDLS and CDR2 YYNGEE. With 1 base removed from V and 7 bases from J, the gap between germline ends came to 20 bases. The CDR3 has 17 amino acids. The CDR3 sequence is CASSVSDFRGGSEKLFF. CDR3 DNA sequence: TGTGCCAGCAGCGTAAGCGATTTCAGGGGCGGTAGTGAAAAACTGTTTTTT.

The rearrangement links TRBV30 to TRBJ1-3, with D uncertain. Germline V gives CDR1 GTSNPN, CDR2 SVGIG (reference sequence). The CDR3 is 12 residues long. With 5 bases removed from V and 2 bases from J, the gap between germline ends came to 7 bases. CDR3 sequence: CAWGPTGNTIYF. The CDR3 DNA is TGTGCCTGGGGACCGACTGGAAACACCATATATTTT. The complete variable domain, with remaining parts taken from reference TRBV30 and TRBJ1-3, reads SQTIHQWPATLVQPVGSPLSLECTVEGTSNPNLYWYRQAAGRGLQLLFYSVGIGQISSEVPQNLSASRPQDRQFILSSKKLLLSDSGFYLCAWGPTGNTIYFGEGSWLTVV.

The table lists this clone with a count of one. The chain is built from TRBV7-9 and TRBJ2-1, with D possibly matching TRBD2 (6 bases). The CDR3 covers 15 residues. V shed 1 base and J shed 2 bases, with 9 bases lying between them. Per germline, CDR1 SEHNR and CDR2 FQNEAQ (reference sequence). CDR3 sequence reads: CASSLGAGTYNEQFF. The DNA for the CDR3 is TGTGCCAGCAGCTTAGGGGCGGGGACCTACAATGAGCAGTTCTTC.

This clone was counted a single time. The rearrangement links TRBV24-1 to TRBJ2-2; no reliable D call. Germline CDR1 is KGHDR and CDR2 is SFDVKD. The V gene lost 4 bases and the J gene lost 8 bases, with 13 bases spanning the gap. CDR3 length: 14 residues. In nucleotides, the CDR3 is TGTGCCACCAGTGAGGGTCAATGGGCAGGGGAGCTGTTTTTT. Protein: CATSEGQWAGELFF.

The chain links TRBV18 to TRBJ2-7; the D gene could be TRBD1 or TRBD2 (6 bases each). V was pared by 4 bases and J by 9 bases, with 16 bases between. Looked up from germline, CDR1 is KGHSH and CDR2 is LQKENI. The CDR3 extends over 13 amino acids. This chain's CDR3 is CASSLLGGQGQYF. In DNA form, the CDR3 reads TGTGCCAGCTCACTTCTTGGGGGGCAAGGGCAGTACTTC.

J is TRBJ2-7 and V is TRBV7-9; no firm D call. The germline V gene encodes CDR1 SEHNR and CDR2 FQNEAQ (reference sequence). Trimming took 7 bases from V and 0 from J, leaving 10 bases between them. CDR3 size: 13 residues. In DNA, the CDR3 is TGTGCCAGCAACAAACTCACCTCCTACGAGCAGTACGTC. Its translation is CASNKLTSYEQYV.

The rearrangement joins TRBV30 to TRBJ1-1; no clear D. V was clipped by 2 bases and J by 1 base, with 8 bases between them. CDR1 and CDR2 from the germline V gene are GTSNPN and SVGIG (reference sequence). CDR3 length: 13 amino acids. In nucleotides, the CDR3 is TGTGCCTGGAGTCGACGCCGGAACACTGAAGCTTTCTTT. Translating it yields CAWSRRRNTEAFF.

The rearrangement joins TRBV18 to TRBJ1-2, with D unclear. The CDR3 consists of 14 residues. Germline V lookup: CDR1 KGHSH, CDR2 LQKENI. V lost 0 bases and J 6 bases, leaving 11 bases between the germline ends. DNA for the CDR3: TGTGCCAGCTCACCACCCCCCAACCCAGATGGCTACACCTTC. As protein: CASSPPPNPDGYTF.

The V call is TRBV28, the J call TRBJ1-4, with TRBD1 identical over 9 bases. The V segment lost 5 bases and the J segment 11 bases; nucleotides outside the gene matches: 15. The CDR3 sequence is 16 residues long. Germline loops: CDR1 MDHEN, CDR2 SYDVKM. CDR3 loop: CASSPGVQGARRKLFF. The CDR3 DNA reads as TGTGCCAGCAGTCCAGGGGTACAGGGGGCGCGAAGGAAACTGTTTTTT.

The genes are TRBV6-5 and TRBJ2-2, with 8 nucleotides matching TRBD1. The CDR3 has 14 amino acids. Germline values: CDR1 MNHEY, CDR2 SVGAGI. With 8 bases clipped from V and 1 base from J, the junction kept 3 bases outside the gene matches. CDR3: CASRGTGNTGELFF. The DNA for the CDR3 is TGTGCCAGCCGAGGGACAGGGAACACCGGGGAGCTGTTTTTT.

The rearrangement joins TRBV4-3 to TRBJ2-4; unclear D gene. This CDR3 region has 13 residues. Germline CDR1 is LGHNA and CDR2 is YSLEER. V lost 4 bases, J lost 5 bases, and 9 bases lay in between. CDR3 protein: CASSPGRENIQYF. The CDR3 DNA is TGCGCCAGCAGCCCAGGCCGCGAAAACATTCAGTACTTC.